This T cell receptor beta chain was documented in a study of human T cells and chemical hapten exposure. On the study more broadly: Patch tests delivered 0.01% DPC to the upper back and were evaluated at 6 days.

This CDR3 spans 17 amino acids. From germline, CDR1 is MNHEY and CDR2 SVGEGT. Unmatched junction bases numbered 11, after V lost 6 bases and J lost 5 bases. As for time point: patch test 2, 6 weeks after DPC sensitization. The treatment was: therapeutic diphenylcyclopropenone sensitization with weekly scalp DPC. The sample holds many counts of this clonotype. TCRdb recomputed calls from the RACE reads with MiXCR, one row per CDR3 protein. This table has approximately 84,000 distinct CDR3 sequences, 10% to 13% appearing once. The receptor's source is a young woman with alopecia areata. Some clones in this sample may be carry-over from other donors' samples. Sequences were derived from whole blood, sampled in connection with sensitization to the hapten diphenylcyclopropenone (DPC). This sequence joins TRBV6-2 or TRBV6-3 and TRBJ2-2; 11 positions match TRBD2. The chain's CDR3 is CASSRSRLAGWTGELFF. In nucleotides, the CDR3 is TGTGCCAGCAGCCGAAGCCGACTAGCGGGGTGGACCGGGGAGCTGTTTTTT.